The next 24 T cell receptor beta chains were all read from a single sample in a study of shared clonotypes between healthy human individuals. It was CD45RO-negative cells, positively selected for CCR7, that made up naive CD8 cells, with terminally differentiated effector memory CD45RA+ cells excluded. Clones were read by immunoSEQ multiplex PCR, and TCRdb kept only the in-frame ones, dropping some. The sample has around 2,100,000 clones, 85% to 95% seen once; the top ten hold less than 1.5%. The specimen sequenced was naive CD8+ T cells sorted from blood. The receptors derive from a man aged 18 to 29 in good health.

This sequence joins TRBV10-2 and TRBJ1-6; 7 positions match TRBD1. With V trimmed by 6 bases and J by 6 bases, 8 bases remained unmatched. The length of the CDR3 is 15 residues. CDR1 and CDR2 (germline): WSHSY, SAAADI. The CDR3 sequence is CASSGRDSRNSPLHF. The CDR3 bases are TGCGCCAGCAGCGGCCGGGACAGCCGTAATTCACCCCTCCACTTT.

The gene calls are TRBV10-2 and TRBJ2-7; D remains unclear. V lost 7 bases and J lost 0, with 16 bases in between. CDR1 is WSHSY and CDR2 is SAAADI in the germline V gene. The CDR3 consists of 15 residues. CDR3 sequence: CASTPRAESSYEQYF. The CDR3 DNA sequence: TGCGCCAGCACCCCCAGAGCAGAAAGCTCCTACGAGCAGTACTTC.

The chain uses TRBV11-2 and TRBJ1-2; the D gene is possibly TRBD1 (5 bases). CDR1 is SGHAT, CDR2 FQNNGV, per germline. CDR3 size: 17 residues. Trimming stripped 3 bases from V and 2 bases from J, with 19 bases between. The CDR3 DNA reads as TGTGCCAGCAGCTTTACTGGGTCTGCAGGGTCCAACTATGGCTACACCTTC. This codes for CASSFTGSAGSNYGYTF.

CDR3 nucleotide sequence: TGTGCCAGCAGTGGGTGTAAGTGGGGCTACACCTTC. This codes for CASSGCKWGYTF. The chain is built from TRBV6-4 and TRBJ1-2; no definite D call. The germline gives CDR1 MRHNA, CDR2 SNTAGT. This CDR3 is built from 12 residues. Trimming removed 4 bases at V and 8 bases at J, with 11 bases between.

The chain carries TRBV6-5 and TRBJ2-3, with TRBD2 as a possible D gene (6 bases). Between the trimmed V and J ends, which lost 5 bases and 3 bases, there was a span of 12 bases. The CDR3 has 14 residues. Germline lookup yields CDR1 MNHEY and CDR2 SVGAGI. CDR3 DNA sequence: TGTGCCAGCAGTGACCTCGGGAGAACAGATACGCAGTATTTT. It is translated as CASSDLGRTDTQYF.

This sequence joins TRBV27 and TRBJ2-2; TRBD2 is a possible D gene (7 bases). The CDR3 covers 15 residues. Trimming cost V 6 bases and J 5 bases, with 16 bases left between them. Germline V gene lookup returns CDR1 MNHEY and CDR2 SMNVEV (reference sequence). For the CDR3, the DNA is TGTGCCAGCAGCGGCGGGGGCTTCTCTACCGGGGAGCTGTTTTTT. This sequence encodes CASSGGGFSTGELFF.

V usage is TRBV4-1 and J usage is TRBJ2-7; D call uncertain. Per the germline V gene, CDR1 is MGHRA and CDR2 is YSYEKL. This CDR3 region has 14 residues. Trimming shortened V by 4 bases and J by 3 bases, and 13 bases separated the two germline ends. In DNA form, the CDR3 reads TGCGCCAGCAGCCCCTATAACGGGTACTACGAGCAGTACTTC. It encodes CASSPYNGYYEQYF.

This sequence joins TRBV4-1 and TRBJ1-1; tentative D call: TRBD1 (6 bases). Trimming took 4 bases from V and 0 from J, leaving 12 bases between them. Germline assignment: CDR1 MGHRA and CDR2 YSYEKL. The CDR3 sequence is 15 residues long. CDR3 in amino acids: CASSLTGGLNTEAFF. Written as DNA, the CDR3 is TGCGCCAGCAGCCTCACGGGGGGGCTGAACACTGAAGCTTTCTTT.

This clone was picked up one time. The CDR3 region is CASSLGVTGETQYF. The CDR3 nucleotides read TGTGCCAGCAGTTTGGGAGTTACTGGGGAGACCCAGTACTTC. The chain recombines TRBV27 with TRBJ2-5, with D perhaps matching TRBD2 (5 bases). Germline V gene data show CDR1 as MNHEY and CDR2 as SMNVEV (reference sequence). The ends were cut back, 3 bases at V and 5 bases at J, with 13 bases in the middle. There are 14 residues in the CDR3.

J is TRBJ1-5 and V is TRBV18; no firm D call. Germline V gives CDR1 KGHSH, CDR2 LQKENI. The CDR3 spans 12 residues. Trimming cost V 8 bases and J 7 bases, with 12 bases left between them. The CDR3 region has the DNA TGTGCCAGCGCGTCTACCACCCAGCCCCAGCATTTT. Its translation: CASASTTQPQHF.

This clone was recorded only once. The chain couples TRBV6-6 to TRBJ2-7; no definite D call. Germline V CDR1 and CDR2: MNHNY, SVGAGI (reference sequence). Trimming took off 2 bases at V and 3 bases at J, with 14 bases between the two ends. This CDR3 has 15 residues. CDR3 protein: CASSYDSLRFYEQYF. The CDR3 region has the DNA TGTGCCAGCAGTTACGATTCCCTCAGGTTCTACGAGCAGTACTTC.

This chain's CDR3 is CASSETGGWQTQYF. The CDR3 bases are TGTGCCAGCAGCGAGACAGGGGGTTGGCAGACCCAGTACTTC. The J gene is TRBJ2-5, the V gene TRBV7-9, with 9 nucleotides matching TRBD1. The CDR3 loop spans 14 amino acids. Germline CDR1 is SEHNR and CDR2 is FQNEAQ (reference sequence). With V trimmed by 5 bases and J by 6 bases, 7 bases remained unmatched.

Concerning this clone itself: Sequence at one end of the junction differs from germline and may be a read error. The gene calls are TRBV7-7 and TRBJ1-1; D uncertain. Per the germline V gene, CDR1 is SSHAT and CDR2 is FNYEAQ (reference sequence). This CDR3 is built from 16 residues. The DNA for the CDR3 is TGTGCTAGCAGCCGAGGGCCCATCCTGCGGAACACTGAAGCTTTCTTT. Protein product: CASSRGPILRNTEAFF.

This chain connects TRBV30 to TRBJ2-5; perhaps TRBD1 as D (6 bases). With the DNA end fitting TRBJ2-7 better, the J assignment may be wrong. In germline, CDR1 is GTSNPN, CDR2 SVGIG (reference sequence). The CDR3 runs to 13 residues. CDR3 loop: CAWSVRGFYEQYF. For the CDR3, the DNA is TGTGCCTGGAGTGTCAGGGGATTCTACGAGCAGTACTTC.

The chain couples TRBV10-2 to TRBJ2-7; D is perhaps TRBD2 (6 bases). The V gene lost 3 bases and the J gene lost 4 bases, with 19 bases spanning the gap. CDR3 size: 16 residues. CDR1 is WSHSY, CDR2 SAAADI, per germline. The CDR3 reads CASSDGVRLGNYEQYF. For the CDR3, the DNA is TGCGCCAGCAGTGATGGGGTGAGACTAGGAAATTACGAGCAGTACTTC.

Details on this clone: Distinct nucleotide sequences in the sample also encode this CDR3. The chain combines TRBV30 with TRBJ1-6; unclear D gene. V dropped 3 bases and J dropped 0 bases, with 12 bases sitting between them. Germline-derived CDR1 and CDR2 are GTSNPN and SVGIG (reference sequence). CDR3 size: 16 residues. The CDR3, as DNA: TGTGCCTGGAGCTCTGGAGCTAGCTCCTATAATTCACCCCTCCACTTT. It codes for CAWSSGASSYNSPLHF.

Concerning this clone itself: The sample has other DNA sequences that encode this CDR3 too. The J gene is TRBJ2-1, the V gene TRBV27, with D unresolved. Germline assignment: CDR1 MNHEY and CDR2 SMNVEV (reference sequence). The CDR3 is 15 amino acids. V was pared by 0 bases and J by 2 bases, with 8 bases between. This chain's CDR3 is CASSLSGWTYNEQFF. CDR3 DNA sequence: TGTGCCAGCAGTTTATCCGGATGGACCTACAATGAGCAGTTCTTC.

The CDR3 is CASSVRPIDEQYF. The CDR3, as DNA: TGTGCCAGCAGCGTCCGGCCGATCGACGAGCAGTACTTC. J is TRBJ2-7 and V is TRBV9; D not resolved. This CDR3 is 13 amino acids long. Trimming took 2 bases from V and 5 from J, leaving 11 bases between them. Germline CDR1 SGDLS, CDR2 YYNGEE.

The chain links TRBV9 to TRBJ1-4; the D gene is possibly TRBD1 (6 bases). Germline assignment: CDR1 SGDLS and CDR2 YYNGEE. CDR3 length: 13 residues. V was clipped by 1 base and J by 5 bases, with 6 bases between them. CDR3 bases: TGTGCCAGCAGCGTACAGGGGAATGAAAAACTGTTTTTT. Encoded protein: CASSVQGNEKLFF.

The chain uses TRBV18 and TRBJ2-6; D ambiguous. Per germline, CDR1 KGHSH and CDR2 LQKENI. This CDR3 has 15 amino acids. Trimming took 0 bases from V and 0 from J, leaving 3 bases between them. This CDR3 reads CASSPPGSGANVLTF. CDR3 DNA sequence: TGTGCCAGCTCACCACCGGGCTCTGGGGCCAACGTCCTGACTTTC.

V is TRBV7-9 and J is TRBJ1-1; D is ambiguous. The germline gives CDR1 SEHNR, CDR2 FQNEAQ (reference sequence). This CDR3 has 15 amino acids. V dropped 1 base and J dropped 1 base, with 10 bases sitting between them. The CDR3 DNA is TGTGCCAGCAGCTTAGAGATGGCAGCGAACACTGAAGCTTTCTTT. This translates into CASSLEMAANTEAFF.

This clone was counted a few times. The chain recombines TRBV5-4 with TRBJ2-5; D not certain. Germline CDR1 reads SGHNT; CDR2 reads YYREEE (reference sequence). The CDR3 length is 15 residues. Trimming stripped 2 bases from V and 3 bases from J, with 14 bases between. CDR3 in DNA: TGTGCCAGCAGCTTAACTCCAATGGATGAAGAGACCCAGTACTTC. Protein sequence: CASSLTPMDEETQYF.

The chain recombines TRBV4-2 with TRBJ2-2; TRBD2 agrees at 10 bases. CDR1 LGHNA and CDR2 YNFKEQ come from the germline V gene. The CDR3 totals 17 residues. J was trimmed by 4 bases and V by 1 base; bases with no gene match: 6. The CDR3 is CASSQVPSGGATGELFF. DNA for the CDR3: TGTGCCAGCAGCCAAGTACCGAGCGGGGGGGCCACCGGGGAGCTGTTTTTT.

The V call is TRBV18, the J call TRBJ2-3; D is ambiguous. There are 13 residues in the CDR3. Trimming took off 6 bases at V and 0 bases at J, with 7 bases between the two ends. Germline V CDR1 and CDR2: KGHSH, LQKENI. CDR3 in amino acids: CASSSASTDTQYF. CDR3 in DNA: TGTGCCAGCTCGTCCGCTAGCACAGATACGCAGTATTTT.